This is a list of T cell receptor beta chains from one sample in a study of shared clonotypes between healthy human individuals. Sequencing was performed with immunoSEQ multiplex PCR; in TCRdb, only in-frame clones are kept and a portion is missing. The sample holds about 1 million clones; about 75% are singletons and the top ten take about 1.5%. Source material: memory CD4+ T cells sorted from blood. These receptors all stem from a man aged 18 to 29 in good health. Both conserved end residues are part of each CDR3. A D gene is named only where the DNA matches it firmly.

>TRBJ2-2|-|14|TRBV2
TGTGCCAGCAAGACGCTAGCGCCGGACCGGGAGCTGTTTTTT
CASKTLAPDRELFF
>TRBJ1-6|-|14|TRBV6-6
TGTGCCAGCAGTTACCGGGACGTGAATTCACCCCTCCACTTT
CASSYRDVNSPLHF
>TRBJ1-1|-|14|TRBV28
TGTGCCAGCAGTTTACCAGGGATGAACACTGAAGCTTTCTTT
CASSLPGMNTEAFF
>TRBJ2-4|-|12|TRBV30
TGTGCCTGGAGTGAAGACTTGACGAGACAGTACTTC
CAWSEDLTRQYF
>TRBJ2-1|TRBD2|18|TRBV5-1
TGCGCCAGCAGCTTTCTTACGACTAGCGGGAGTATCATTAATGAGCAGTTCTTC
CASSFLTTSGSIINEQFF
>TRBJ2-5|-|12|TRBV6-4
TGTGCCAGCATCTGGACGCGAGAGACCCAGTACTTC
CASIWTRETQYF
>TRBJ2-2|TRBD1|15|TRBV7-2
TGTGCCATTACAACGGGACAGCCGAACACCGGGGAGCTGTTTTTT
CAITTGQPNTGELFF
>TRBJ1-3|-|15|TRBV7-2
TGTGCCAGCAGCTTATTTCAATTCTCTGGAAACACCATATATTTT
CASSLFQFSGNTIYF
>TRBJ2-3|TRBD2|16|TRBV10-3
TGTGCCATCAGTGAGTCATGGGGGAGGGCCACAGATACGCAGTATTTT
CAISESWGRATDTQYF
>TRBJ1-2|TRBD1|14|TRBV2
TGTGCCAGCAGAGCCGGGACAGGCAATTATGGCTACACCTTC
CASRAGTGNYGYTF
>TRBJ1-2|TRBD1|17|TRBV30
TGTGCCTGGAGTGTACAACGGACAGGGGTGATCGGCTATGGCTACACCTTC
CAWSVQRTGVIGYGYTF
>TRBJ2-5|-|11|TRBV11-2
TGTGCCAGCAGCTCAAGAGAGACCCAGTACTTC
CASSSRETQYF
>TRBJ2-5|-|15|TRBV7-6
TGTGCCAGCAGCTTAGGGCCTGGAGGTCAAGAGACCCAGTACTTC
CASSLGPGGQETQYF
>TRBJ2-1|-|11|TRBV29-1
TGCAGCGTGGCGATGGGGAATGAGCAGTTCTTC
CSVAMGNEQFF
>TRBJ1-5|TRBD1|14|TRBV10-3
TGTGCCATCAGCGAGGACAGGGTCAATCAGCCCCAGCATTTT
CAISEDRVNQPQHF